This T cell receptor beta chain appears in the sequencing data of a study of shared clonotypes between healthy human individuals. Regarding the study as a whole: On the whole, naive subsets had larger estimated richness than memory subsets had.

Assay: immunoSEQ multiplex PCR; the TCRdb copy retains only in-frame clones and omits some. The sample lists roughly 2.1 million clones, about 92% occurring once. Cells designated naive CD8 were CD45RO-negative and were positively selected for CCR7, with terminally differentiated effector memory CD45RA+ cells excluded. V trimming: 4 bases; J trimming: 8 bases; junction bases outside the gene matches: 15. This CDR3 has 17 amino acids. Germline V CDR1 and CDR2: SGDLS, YYNGEE. Points on this clone: Its antigen is still unknown.

This receptor was taken from a man between 18 and 29 years old in good health. Some clones in this sample may be carry-over from other donors' samples. Sequencing was performed on naive CD8+ T cells from PBMCs. The V gene is TRBV9, the J gene TRBJ2-1; 10 positions agree with TRBD2. CDR3 coding DNA: TGTGCCAGCAGCCCCTGGCAGCGGGAGGGGACTAGAGATGAGCAGTTCTTC. This sequence encodes CASSPWQREGTRDEQFF.